This T cell receptor (beta chain) was profiled in a study of naive and memory T cell subsets. Adult healthy volunteers gave 2.5 ml peripheral blood for whole-blood RNA. Alpha and beta constant region primers primed reverse transcription for blood and skin samples. A single record per CDR3 protein comes from TCRdb applying MiXCR to the 5' RACE reads. The sample carries approximately 27,000 distinct CDR3 sequences, under 30% recorded once. V shed 4 bases and J shed 0 bases, with 8 bases lying between them. The length of the CDR3 is 14 residues. Germline loops: CDR1 LGHDT, CDR2 YNNKEL (reference sequence). In its sample, this clonotype was seen many times.

The source is a female donor in good health. The chain carries TRBV3-1 and TRBJ2-3; D is unresolved. The CDR3 sequence is CASSLLDSTDTQYF. The CDR3 DNA sequence: TGTGCCAGCAGCCTCCTGGACAGCACAGATACGCAGTATTTT.